The 23 T cell receptor beta chains listed next were all sequenced from one sample in a study of response to subunit inactivated influenza vaccine. TCRdb ran MiXCR on the RT-PCR reads and lists one entry per CDR3 protein. The data contain hundreds of thousands of distinct CDR3 sequences, roughly 9.7% of them seen just once; the ten biggest clones take up around 12%. Specimen: PBMCs from blood, collected roughly 47 days after vaccination. Every receptor here comes from a man aged 45-60 years who received an inactivated influenza vaccine.

The rearrangement links TRBV6-2 or TRBV6-3 to TRBJ2-5, with TRBD2 identical over 11 bases. In germline, CDR1 is MNHEY, CDR2 SVGEGT. Trimming took 5 bases from V and 1 from J; bases not matched to a gene: 18. CDR3 length equals 20 residues. The CDR3 DNA reads TGTGCCAGCAGTCACAAAACTCCGGGACTAGCGGAGAAGATCCAAGAGACCCAGTACTTC. Its translation is CASSHKTPGLAEKIQETQYF.

This clonotype was seen many times. The chain couples TRBV5-6 to TRBJ1-4, with D unclear. Germline CDR1 and CDR2: SGHDT and YYEEEE. V shed 3 bases and J shed 11 bases, with 20 bases lying between them. The CDR3 runs 15 residues. The chain's CDR3 is CASSSISAETGKLFF. The CDR3, as DNA: TGTGCCAGCAGCTCGATCTCGGCCGAAACGGGGAAACTGTTTTTT.

The V and J genes are TRBV29-1 and TRBJ2-3; the match to TRBD1 covers 7 bases. Germline CDR1 SQVTM, CDR2 ANQGSEA. CDR3 length equals 11 residues. V was pared by 5 bases and J by 5 bases, with 1 base of the junction left unmatched. The CDR3 region is CSVNRGDTQYF. Here the CDR3 DNA reads TGCAGCGTTAACAGGGGAGATACGCAGTATTTT.

This clonotype has more than one count but fewer than ten. J is TRBJ2-1 and V is TRBV11-2; D possibly matches TRBD1 or TRBD2 (5 bases each). Trimming removed 5 bases at V and 10 bases at J, with 15 bases between. The CDR3 spans 13 residues. Per the germline V gene, CDR1 is SGHAT and CDR2 is FQNNGV. The DNA for the CDR3 is TGTGCCAGCAGCCATCCAGGGACCCCGGAGCAGTTCTTC. This translates into CASSHPGTPEQFF.

The table lists this clonotype with many counts. The V and J genes are TRBV10-3 and TRBJ2-2; the match to TRBD2 covers 15 bases. This CDR3 contains 17 residues. Germline CDR1 and CDR2: ENHRY and SYGVKD. Trimming at V came to 4 bases and at J to 7 bases, leaving 7 bases not matched to a gene. The CDR3 nucleotides are TGTGCCATCAGTGTCGGACTAGCGGGAGGGCCTGGCGGGGAGCTGTTTTTT. Translation: CAISVGLAGGPGGELFF.

This clonotype appeared a few times. The chain carries TRBV5-1 and TRBJ2-1; D not resolved. Trimming took off 0 bases at V and 5 bases at J, with 9 bases between the two ends. The V gene's germline CDR1 is SGHRS and CDR2 YFSETQ. The CDR3 spans 14 residues. The CDR3, as DNA: TGCGCCAGCAGCTTGGTTACAGCAAACAATGAGCAGTTCTTC. Amino acids: CASSLVTANNEQFF.

This chain connects TRBV7-2 to TRBJ2-3; 12 bases align to TRBD2. The CDR3 contains 16 residues. CDR1 is SGHTA, CDR2 FQGNSA, per germline. With V trimmed by 5 bases and J by 2 bases, 5 bases remained unmatched. The CDR3 coding sequence is TGTGCCAGCAGCCCTGGACTAGCGGGGACCACAGATACGCAGTATTTT. Translated: CASSPGLAGTTDTQYF.

J is TRBJ2-1 and V is TRBV29-1; D remains unclear. The CDR3 has 12 amino acids. The germline V and J ends were trimmed by 3 bases and 6 bases, with 9 bases remaining between them. The germline gives CDR1 SQVTM, CDR2 ANQGSEA. The CDR3 DNA follows: TGCAGCGTTGACCTGTTACCCAATGAGCAGTTCTTC. Amino acid sequence: CSVDLLPNEQFF.

The chain combines TRBV7-2 with TRBJ2-1; TRBD2 is a possible D gene (6 bases). The CDR3 runs 15 residues. Germline CDR1 and CDR2: SGHTA and FQGNSA. The V and J ends lost 4 bases and 7 bases respectively, with 17 bases between them. The CDR3 loop is CASSSRVAALNEQFF. As DNA, the CDR3 is TGTGCCAGCAGCTCCCGAGTAGCGGCTTTGAATGAGCAGTTCTTC.

This clonotype was seen more than once but under ten times. The chain has TRBV20-1 and TRBJ2-7; tentatively, D is TRBD2 (5 bases). This CDR3 is 14 amino acids long. V gave up 6 bases and J gave up 2 bases, with 17 bases separating them. Germline-derived CDR1 and CDR2 are DFQATT and SNEGSKA (reference sequence). CDR3 residues: CSAPPGDPAYEQYF. CDR3 DNA: TGCAGTGCCCCCCCCGGGGATCCTGCCTACGAGCAGTACTTC.

In this sample, this clonotype turned up a few times. The chain employs TRBV20-1 and TRBJ2-4; D perhaps matches TRBD2 (6 bases). The CDR3 extends over 13 amino acids. With 5 bases removed from V and 7 bases from J, the gap between germline ends came to 15 bases. The V gene's germline CDR1 is DFQATT and CDR2 SNEGSKA (reference sequence). The CDR3 coding sequence is TGCAGTGCTGCCTACGGAGGGCGCAACATTCAGTACTTC. It is translated as CSAAYGGRNIQYF.

In this sample, this clonotype turned up a few times. The DNA of the CDR3 is TGTGCCAGCAGTCCCAGGGTCAAAGAGACCCAGTACTTC. Encoded protein: CASSPRVKETQYF. The rearrangement links TRBV2 to TRBJ2-5; D perhaps matches TRBD1 (5 bases). Trimming cost V 5 bases and J 3 bases, with 10 bases left between them. CDR1 is SNHLY and CDR2 is FYNNEI in the germline V gene. The CDR3 runs to 13 residues.

The CDR3: CASSLGLAGADTQYF. The DNA for the CDR3 is TGTGCCAGCAGCTTGGGGCTAGCGGGAGCAGATACGCAGTATTTT. This sequence joins TRBV5-6 and TRBJ2-3; TRBD2 matches 10 bases. This CDR3 has 15 amino acids. The ends lost 0 bases at V and 4 bases at J; junction bases unmatched: 2. Per the germline V gene, CDR1 is SGHDT and CDR2 is YYEEEE.

The chain recombines TRBV11-2 with TRBJ2-7; 7 bases align to TRBD1. CDR1 is SGHAT, CDR2 FQNNGV, per germline. Trimming took 5 bases from V and 3 from J; bases not matched to a gene: 10. The CDR3 runs to 15 residues. The CDR3 nucleotides are TGTGCCAGCAGCACCGGGACAGACGGCCGCTACGAGCAGTACTTC. Residues: CASSTGTDGRYEQYF.

This clonotype was seen only a few times. V is TRBV5-1 and J is TRBJ1-1; TRBD1 matches 7 bases. V lost 0 bases to trimming and J lost 1 base; unmatched junction nucleotides: 3. The germline V gene has CDR1 SGHRS and CDR2 YFSETQ. CDR3 length equals 15 residues. CDR3 bases: TGCGCCAGCAGCTTGGAAGGGACAGCGAACACTGAAGCTTTCTTT. Translated, it gives CASSLEGTANTEAFF.

The chain couples TRBV7-8 to TRBJ2-5; 12 bases align to TRBD2. Germline trimming cut 5 bases from V and 3 bases from J; bases unmatched to any gene: 4. CDR3 length equals 15 residues. In germline, CDR1 is SGHVS, CDR2 FQNEAQ. CDR3 in amino acids: CASSQRTSGKETQYF. DNA of the CDR3: TGTGCCAGCAGCCAAAGGACTAGCGGGAAAGAGACCCAGTACTTC.

The table lists this clonotype with a few counts. The chain couples TRBV4-2 to TRBJ1-5; D is unresolved. The CDR3 extends over 13 amino acids. Germline V CDR1 and CDR2: LGHNA, YNFKEQ. V was trimmed by 4 bases and J by 4 bases, leaving 8 bases between them. CDR3 sequence reads: CASSRRQNQPQHF. In DNA, the CDR3 is TGTGCCAGCAGCCGAAGACAAAATCAGCCCCAGCATTTT.

This rearrangement joins TRBV7-6 to TRBJ1-5, with TRBD1 as a possible D gene (5 bases). V lost 8 bases to trimming and J lost 4 bases, with 12 bases between them. This CDR3 comprises 13 residues. Germline assignment: CDR1 SGHVS and CDR2 FNYEAQ. CDR3 DNA sequence: TGTGCCAGCGGGGACGGTATAAATCAGCCCCAGCATTTT. It translates to CASGDGINQPQHF.

This clonotype was counted at least ten times. This chain connects TRBV7-6 to TRBJ1-1, with D possibly TRBD1 on 5 matching bases. There are 15 residues in the CDR3. Germline lookup yields CDR1 SGHVS and CDR2 FNYEAQ. Trimming left V 1 base short and J 4 bases short, with 13 bases between. The CDR3 nucleotides are TGTGCCAGCAGCTTAGAAGGCGGGGGAGGCACTGAAGCTTTCTTT. This sequence encodes CASSLEGGGGTEAFF.

This clonotype appeared many times. The chain carries TRBV11-2 and TRBJ2-1; 9 bases are shared with TRBD2. With V trimmed by 6 bases and J by 6 bases, 6 bases remained unmatched. Germline loops: CDR1 SGHAT, CDR2 FQNNGV. The CDR3 is made up of 14 amino acids. In DNA form, the CDR3 reads TGTGCCAGCAGACAACTAGCGGGTAGCAATGAGCAGTTCTTC. Its protein product is CASRQLAGSNEQFF.

The chain carries TRBV19 and TRBJ2-2; a weak D match, TRBD2 (5 bases). This CDR3 is built from 14 residues. V shed 6 bases and J shed 7 bases, with 15 bases lying between them. Per germline, CDR1 LNHDA and CDR2 SQIVND (reference sequence). CDR3 residues: CASSMNDGNGELFF. The CDR3 DNA is TGTGCCAGTAGCATGAATGACGGGAACGGGGAGCTGTTTTTT. Based on the CDR3 plus reference TRBV19 and TRBJ2-2, the full variable domain is DGGITQSPKYLFRKEGQNVTLSCEQNLNHDAMYWYRQDPGQGLRLIYYSQIVNDFQKGDIAEGYSVSREKKESFPLTVTSAQKNPTAFYLCASSMNDGNGELFFGEGSRLTVL.

The chain recombines TRBV7-8 with TRBJ2-5; 7 bases match TRBD1. Germline CDR1 is SGHVS and CDR2 is FQNEAQ. Germline trimming cut 5 bases from V and 0 bases from J; bases unmatched to any gene: 6. This CDR3 is built from 15 residues. CDR3 DNA: TGTGCCAGCAGCGCCGAGACAGGGAACCAAGAGACCCAGTACTTC. As protein: CASSAETGNQETQYF.

There are a few counts of this clonotype. Sequence at one end of the junction differs from germline and may be a read error. The V gene is TRBV5-1, the J gene TRBJ2-3, with 9 positions matching TRBD2. Per the germline V gene, CDR1 is SGHRS and CDR2 is YFSETQ. The CDR3 length is 14 residues. The CDR3 bases are TGCGCCAGCAGCGTGCGAGCGGGGGGCGATACGCAGTACTTT. This sequence encodes CASSVRAGGDTQYF.